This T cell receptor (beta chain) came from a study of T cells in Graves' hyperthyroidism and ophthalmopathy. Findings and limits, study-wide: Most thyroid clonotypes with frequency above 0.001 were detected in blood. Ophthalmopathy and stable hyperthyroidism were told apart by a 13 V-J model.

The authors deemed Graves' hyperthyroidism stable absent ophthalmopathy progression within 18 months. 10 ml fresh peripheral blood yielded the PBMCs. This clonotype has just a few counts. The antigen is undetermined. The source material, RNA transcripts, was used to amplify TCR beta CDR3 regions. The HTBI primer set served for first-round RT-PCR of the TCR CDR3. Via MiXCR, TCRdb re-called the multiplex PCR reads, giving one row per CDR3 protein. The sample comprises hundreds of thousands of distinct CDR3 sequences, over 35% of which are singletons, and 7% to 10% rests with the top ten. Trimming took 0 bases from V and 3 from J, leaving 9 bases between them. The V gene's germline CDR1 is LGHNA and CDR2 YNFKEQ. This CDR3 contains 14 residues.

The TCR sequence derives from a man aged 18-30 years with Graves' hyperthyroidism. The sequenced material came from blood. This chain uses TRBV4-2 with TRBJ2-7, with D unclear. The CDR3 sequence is CASSQDLGYYEQYF. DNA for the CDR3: TGTGCCAGCAGCCAAGACTTAGGGTACTACGAGCAGTACTTC.